This T cell receptor (beta chain) was retrieved from a study of cytomegalovirus exposure and HLA in healthy donors. With respect to this clone: Its specificity is unknown.

Healthy people donating bone marrow made up the donors. Researchers ran the PCR with 60 Vbeta and 13 Jbeta primers. Sequenced by immunoSEQ multiplex PCR; TCRdb stores in-frame clones only, minus some. The sample consists of about 250,000 clones, 70% to 90% of them appearing once. Study results and caveats: Across all donors, roughly uniform sequencing depth was an assumption of the presence/absence analyses.

The sequenced sample consisted of PBMCs. The receptor was isolated from a girl aged 2 to 10 in good health and CMV-seronegative.

As DNA, the CDR3 is TGTGCCACCAGCAGAGATAGGACACTCTCCTACAATGAGCAGTTCTTC. This translates into CATSRDRTLSYNEQFF. The chain couples TRBV15 to TRBJ2-1; D possibly corresponds to TRBD1 (5 bases). V was clipped by 0 bases and J by 0 bases, with 9 bases between them. Germline CDR1 and CDR2: LNHNV and YYDKDF (reference sequence). The CDR3 runs 16 residues.